These T cell receptor beta chains were read from a single sample in a study of cytomegalovirus exposure and HLA in healthy donors. Sequencing was performed with immunoSEQ multiplex PCR; in TCRdb, only in-frame clones are kept and a portion is missing. The sample has about 130,000 clones, about two thirds seen once; the top ten hold more than 2.5%. Specimen: PBMCs. All receptors come from a woman in her fifties or sixties in good health and CMV-seropositive. Both conserved end residues are part of each CDR3. D genes are given only for firm matches. Only some rows state a clone size, as once, few, many or a class for expanded clones.

j_call clone_size d_call v_call cdr3_nt cdr3_aa
TRBJ2-7 . . TRBV7-3 TGTGCCAGCAGCTTAATGGGGGGTCCCTACGAGCAGTACTTC CASSLMGGPYEQYF
TRBJ1-4 . TRBD1 TRBV4-1 TGCGCCAGCAGCCGGCCCGACAGGGAGAGTGAAAAACTGTTTTTT CASSRPDRESEKLFF
TRBJ1-1 . . TRBV7-8 TGTGCCAGCAGCCAGACATTGAACACTGAAGCTTTCTTT CASSQTLNTEAFF
TRBJ1-5 . . TRBV18 TGTGCCAGCTCGCCAACAAATCAGCCCCAGCATTTT CASSPTNQPQHF
TRBJ2-1 once TRBD2 TRBV5-6 TGTGCCAGCAGCTTACGGACTAGCGGTCCCAATGAGCAGTTCTTC CASSLRTSGPNEQFF
TRBJ2-5 . . TRBV13 TGTGCCAGCAGCTCCCCCGCGGGTGGGGAGACCCAGTACTTC CASSSPAGGETQYF
TRBJ1-6 . . TRBV5-5 TGTGCCAGCAGCTTGTGGGACACCACTTCACCCCTCCACTTT CASSLWDTTSPLHF
TRBJ2-1 . TRBD2 TRBV7-3 TGTGCCAGCAGCCGAGACCTAGCGGGCAGGAATGAGCAGTTCTTC CASSRDLAGRNEQFF
TRBJ1-1 once . TRBV7-3 TGTGCCAGCAGTCGGGGGAACACTGAAGCTTTCTTT CASSRGNTEAFF
TRBJ1-4 . . TRBV5-6 TGTGCCAGCAGCCCGGAGGGTCAGGAAAAACTGTTTTTT CASSPEGQEKLFF
TRBJ2-5 few . TRBV7-2 TGTGCCAGCAGCGCCCTTACAGGGAAAGAGACCCAGTACTTC CASSALTGKETQYF
TRBJ1-1 . . TRBV5-3 TGTGCCAGAAGCTTGTCTCCAGGGGTGAACACTGAAGCTTTCTTT CARSLSPGVNTEAFF
TRBJ1-2 . . TRBV29-1 TGCAGCGTTGTAAAACAGGGAGACTATGGCTACACCTTC CSVVKQGDYGYTF
TRBJ1-1 . . TRBV19 TGTGCCAGTAGTATAGAAGGGGCACGGACTGAAGCTTTCTTT CASSIEGARTEAFF
TRBJ1-6 . TRBD1 TRBV5-4 TGTGCCAGCAGCTTGCAGGACAGGCCTAATTCACCCCTCCACTTT CASSLQDRPNSPLHF
TRBJ1-5 . . TRBV27 TGTGCCAGCAGTCCCCCGGGGGAGCCCCAGCATTTT CASSPPGEPQHF
TRBJ1-2 . TRBD1 TRBV9 TGTGCCAGCAGCTCCGACAGGGGACTCATCTATGGCTACACCTTC CASSSDRGLIYGYTF
TRBJ1-5 . . TRBV2 TGTGCCAGCAGTGACAGGTTGAGCAATCAGCCCCAGCATTTT CASSDRLSNQPQHF
TRBJ1-6 . . TRBV9 TGTGCCAGCAGCCCCACCCTTGCGGGACCCTATAATTCACCCCTCCACTTT CASSPTLAGPYNSPLHF
TRBJ2-5 . . TRBV5-1 TGCGCCAGCAGCTCCACCCCGGGGGAGACCCAGTACTTC CASSSTPGETQYF
TRBJ2-1 . . TRBV5-4 TGTGCCAGCAGCTTGACTACCGACTCCTACAATGAGCAGTTCTTC CASSLTTDSYNEQFF
TRBJ1-5 . TRBD1 TRBV2 TGTGCCAGCAGCGGTATCGGGACAGGATCTTATAGCAATCAGCCCCAGCATTTT CASSGIGTGSYSNQPQHF
TRBJ2-7 . TRBD1 TRBV11-2 TGTGCCAGCAGCTTAGACGACAGGGTATACGAGCAGTACTTC CASSLDDRVYEQYF
TRBJ1-1 few . TRBV13 TGTGCCAGCAGCTTAGGGCGGGCCTCGAACACTGAAGCTTTCTTT CASSLGRASNTEAFF
TRBJ2-5 . TRBD2 TRBV7-9 TGTGCCGGAGCTCCCCAGACTTGGGGGGGAGAGACCCAGTACTTC CAGAPQTWGGETQYF
TRBJ2-7 . TRBD1 TRBV28 TGTGCCAGCAGTTTAAGGACAGGAGGGCAGTACTTC CASSLRTGGQYF
TRBJ2-3 . . TRBV5-1 TGCGCCAGCACTACGGGGACTAGCACAGATACGCAGTATTTT CASTTGTSTDTQYF
TRBJ2-6 . . TRBV6-1 TGTGCCAGCAGTTCCGGGGGCTCTGGGGCCAACGTCCTGACTTTC CASSSGGSGANVLTF
TRBJ2-3 . . TRBV10-3 TGTGCCACAGACAGTACAGGGTCGGGAGATACGCAGTATTTT CATDSTGSGDTQYF
TRBJ1-4 . . TRBV6-5 TGTGCCAGCAGTTACAGGAGAACTAATGAAAAACTGTTTTTT CASSYRRTNEKLFF
TRBJ2-7 few TRBD1 TRBV5-1 TGCGCCAGCAACACCCAAGGGGGACAGACCTACGAGCAGTACTTC CASNTQGGQTYEQYF
TRBJ1-5 few . TRBV9 TGTGCCAGCAGCGGGGGGGGCAATCAGCCCCAGCATTTT CASSGGGNQPQHF
TRBJ2-5 . . TRBV14 TGTGCCAGCAGCCCAAGCAGCGACCAAGAGACCCAGTACTTC CASSPSSDQETQYF
TRBJ1-1 once TRBD1 TRBV5-1 TGCGCCAGCAGCTTAGACAGGGAACCGAACACTGAAGCTTTCTTT CASSLDREPNTEAFF
TRBJ2-7 . . TRBV5-8 TGTGCCAGCAGCTTGTGGAGGCGGGGGGTGACAGGGCGGAACGAGCAGTACTTC CASSLWRRGVTGRNEQYF
TRBJ1-2 once TRBD1 TRBV11-2 TGTGCCAGCAGCAGACGGGACAGTTCCTATGGCTACACCTTC CASSRRDSSYGYTF
TRBJ1-2 . TRBD1 TRBV11-2 TGTGCCAGCAGCTACGGGACAGGGTTTCGAGTAAAGGATGGCTACACCTTC CASSYGTGFRVKDGYTF
TRBJ2-7 few TRBD1 TRBV19 TGTGCCAGTAGTAACCGGGACAGGAAGTACGAGCAGTACTTC CASSNRDRKYEQYF
TRBJ2-5 . TRBD2 TRBV7-9 TGTGCCAGCAGCTTTGAGCGGGGGGCTCAAGAGACCCAGTACTTC CASSFERGAQETQYF
TRBJ2-1 . . TRBV27 TGTGCCAGCACCCCAGAAGGGAGCTCCTACAATGAGCAGTTCTTC CASTPEGSSYNEQFF
TRBJ2-7 . . TRBV7-8 TGTGCCAGCAGCTTAGGAGGTACTAGCTCCTACGAGCAGTACTTC CASSLGGTSSYEQYF
TRBJ1-1 . . TRBV11-3 TGTGCCAGCAGCCGAGACAGGAACACTGAAGCTTTCTTT CASSRDRNTEAFF
TRBJ2-3 . TRBD2 TRBV7-6 TGTGCCAGCAGCCCACGAACTAGCGGGGGTAGCACAGATACGCAGTATTTT CASSPRTSGGSTDTQYF
TRBJ1-4 . . TRBV4-2 TGTGCCAGCAGCCAAGGTCAGGGTGCAACTAATGAAAAACTGTTTTTT CASSQGQGATNEKLFF
TRBJ1-5 . . TRBV14 TGTGCCAGCAGCCACGGTAGCAATCAGCCCCAGCATTTT CASSHGSNQPQHF